Listed here are 13 T cell receptor beta chains from one sample, sequenced in a study of Ad26.COV2.S vaccination and SARS-CoV-2 variants. Treatment indicated: roughly 18 received Ad26.COV2.S at low or high dose, single or two shots; about 5 received placebo; per-sample allocation not given. Sampling occurred on day 63 after the first vaccine or placebo injection. The method was immunoSEQ multiplex PCR; TCRdb's version includes in-frame clones alone and lacks a portion of them. Among about 390,000 clones listed, approximately 90% were seen once. This material consisted of peripheral blood, taken in a trial of Ad26.COV2.S vaccine versus placebo. Receptors were obtained from a person aged 18-60 years who received the Ad26.COV2.S COVID-19 vaccine or a placebo.

This clone was found once. The V gene is TRBV27, the J gene TRBJ1-1, with D possibly TRBD1 on 6 matching bases. The CDR3 sequence is 12 residues long. Germline V gene lookup returns CDR1 MNHEY and CDR2 SMNVEV (reference sequence). V was pared by 6 bases and J by 2 bases, with 7 bases between. CDR3 coding DNA: TGTGCCAGCAGACAGGGCAACACTGAAGCTTTCTTT. As protein: CASRQGNTEAFF.

The chain joins TRBV7-8 to TRBJ1-4, with 7 bases identical to TRBD1. J was trimmed by 8 bases and V by 2 bases; bases with no gene match: 11. The CDR3 loop spans 16 amino acids. Germline values: CDR1 SGHVS, CDR2 FQNEAQ. CDR3 in DNA: TGTGCCAGCAGCTTATCCCGTCCAGGGGGGCGCGAAAAACTGTTTTTT. Its protein is CASSLSRPGGREKLFF.

This chain connects TRBV5-4 to TRBJ2-5; D assignment may be TRBD1 or TRBD2 (6 bases each). Looked up from germline, CDR1 is SGHNT and CDR2 is YYREEE (reference sequence). The CDR3 is 15 residues long. V dropped 6 bases and J dropped 5 bases, with 20 bases sitting between them. The CDR3: CASTPGGTREETQYF. CDR3 coding DNA: TGTGCCAGCACCCCAGGCGGGACACGGGAGGAGACCCAGTACTTC.

V and J are TRBV2 and TRBJ1-2, with D possibly matching TRBD1 (6 bases). The V gene lost 7 bases and the J gene lost 4 bases, with 16 bases spanning the gap. Per the germline V gene, CDR1 is SNHLY and CDR2 is FYNNEI. CDR3 length: 14 amino acids. Written as DNA, the CDR3 is TGTGCCAGCACCCGGACAGTGCTATCCTATGGCTACACCTTC. Its translation is CASTRTVLSYGYTF.

The rearrangement uses TRBV27 and TRBJ1-3; TRBD1 matches at 7 bases. The CDR3 covers 15 residues. The germline gives CDR1 MNHEY, CDR2 SMNVEV (reference sequence). With 6 bases clipped from V and 3 bases from J, the junction kept 8 bases outside the gene matches. The DNA of the CDR3 is TGTGCCAGCAGCATGATAGGGGGCGGTGGAAACACCATATATTTT. The encoded protein is CASSMIGGGGNTIYF.

The chain employs TRBV10-3 and TRBJ2-1; TRBD1 is a possible D gene (5 bases). CDR3 length: 13 residues. Germline values: CDR1 ENHRY, CDR2 SYGVKD. V gave up 8 bases and J gave up 3 bases, with 11 bases separating them. As DNA, the CDR3 is TGTGCCATCGGGGCTCAAGACTACAATGAGCAGTTCTTC. Amino acids: CAIGAQDYNEQFF.

The chain employs TRBV5-4 and TRBJ2-7, with 14 bases that match TRBD2. With 3 bases clipped from V and 5 bases from J, the junction kept 4 bases outside the gene matches. CDR3 length: 15 amino acids. In germline, CDR1 is SGHNT, CDR2 YYREEE (reference sequence). The CDR3 is CASSSTSGGVHEQYF. The CDR3 DNA is TGTGCCAGCAGCTCGACTAGCGGGGGGGTGCACGAGCAGTACTTC.

This chain links TRBV3-1 (or the pseudogene TRBV3-2) with TRBJ2-5, with TRBD2 matching 9 bases. V gave up 5 bases and J gave up 5 bases; unmatched junction bases: 6. The CDR3 contains 14 residues. Germline lookup yields CDR1 LGHDT and CDR2 YNNKEL (reference sequence). As DNA, the CDR3 is TGTGCCAGCAGCTTAGTAGCGGGGGTTGAGACCCAGTACTTC. As protein: CASSLVAGVETQYF.

J is TRBJ2-1 and V is TRBV6-4, with 8 bases identical to TRBD2. CDR3 size: 15 residues. Germline V CDR1 and CDR2: MRHNA, SNTAGT. V shed 4 bases, J shed 3 bases, and the junction held 5 bases outside the gene matches. The CDR3 spells CASSARAGDYNEQFF. The CDR3 DNA reads TGTGCCAGCAGTGCTCGAGCGGGGGACTACAATGAGCAGTTCTTC.

The gene calls are TRBV7-9 and TRBJ2-7; TRBD2 aligns across 8 bases. Germline values: CDR1 SEHNR, CDR2 FQNEAQ (reference sequence). V dropped 5 bases and J dropped 0; count of bases not matched to a gene: 6. The CDR3 is 15 amino acids. CDR3 loop: CASSLSGGSSYEQYF. The CDR3 DNA reads as TGTGCCAGCAGCCTGAGCGGGGGAAGCTCCTACGAGCAGTACTTC.

The chain uses TRBV4-1 and TRBJ2-6; no definite D call. Trimming stripped 3 bases from V and 0 bases from J, with 15 bases between. The CDR3 is made up of 18 amino acids. Germline values: CDR1 MGHRA, CDR2 YSYEKL. This chain's CDR3 is CASSQRPLQLSGANVLTF. For the CDR3, the DNA is TGCGCCAGCAGCCAGAGACCACTCCAACTCTCTGGGGCCAACGTCCTGACTTTC.

The chain recombines TRBV2 with TRBJ2-3; D is uncertain. The CDR3 sequence is 12 residues long. Per germline, CDR1 SNHLY and CDR2 FYNNEI. V lost 7 bases and J 6 bases, leaving 11 bases between the germline ends. CDR3: CASTFPQDTQYF. The DNA for the CDR3 is TGTGCCAGCACATTCCCCCAGGATACGCAGTATTTT.

The chain links TRBV7-9 to TRBJ1-5; TRBD1 matches at 7 bases. Per the germline V gene, CDR1 is SEHNR and CDR2 is FQNEAQ (reference sequence). The length of the CDR3 is 13 residues. V was pared by 7 bases and J by 2 bases, with 2 bases of the junction left unmatched. In DNA, the CDR3 is TGTGCCAGCAACACAGGGGGCAATCAGCCCCAGCATTTT. Its translation: CASNTGGNQPQHF.